This T cell receptor beta chain was documented in a study of blood T cell repertoires in COVID-19. Overall study: Whether acute or convalescent, the COVID-19 samples came from the United States, Italy and Spain. PBMCs, B-cell-depleted T cells, or T cells provided the cDNA or gDNA that made up the material.

Original data processing: Reference gene primer amplification in the assay estimated nucleated cell counts. TCRdb's table, derived via immunoSEQ multiplex PCR, lists solely in-frame clones and lacks some. V and J calls and clone size are those listed in that table; D and trimming were worked out from the DNA. The profile covers some 140,000 clones, with more than 65% appearing a single time and around 14% taken by the ten largest. The CDR3 totals 13 residues. Losses at the gene ends were 6 bases for V and 5 bases for J; bases not matched to a gene: 4. The source of this sequence is a man older than 75 with acute or convalescent COVID-19. The sample taken for sequencing was peripheral blood. The V gene is TRBV12-3 or TRBV12-4, the J gene TRBJ1-5; TRBD1 aligns across 7 bases. The DNA of the CDR3 is TGTGCCAGCAGCTACAGGGGTGATCAGCCCCAGCATTTT. Encoded protein: CASSYRGDQPQHF.